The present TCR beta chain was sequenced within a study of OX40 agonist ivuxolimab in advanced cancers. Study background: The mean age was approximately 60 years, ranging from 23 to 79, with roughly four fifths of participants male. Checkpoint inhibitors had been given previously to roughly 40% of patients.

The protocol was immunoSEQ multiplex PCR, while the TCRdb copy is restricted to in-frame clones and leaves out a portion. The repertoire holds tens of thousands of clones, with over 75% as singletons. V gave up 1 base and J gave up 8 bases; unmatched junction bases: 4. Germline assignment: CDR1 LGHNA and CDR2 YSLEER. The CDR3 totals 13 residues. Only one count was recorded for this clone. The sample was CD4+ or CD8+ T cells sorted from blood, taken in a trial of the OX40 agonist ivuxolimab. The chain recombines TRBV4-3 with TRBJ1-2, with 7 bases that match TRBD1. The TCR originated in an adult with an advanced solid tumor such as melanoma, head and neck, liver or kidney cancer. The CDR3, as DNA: TGCGCCAGCAGCCAAGGACAGGGCTTCGGCTACACCTTC. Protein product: CASSQGQGFGYTF.